Listed below are T cell receptor beta chains from one sample, sequenced in a study of cytomegalovirus exposure and HLA in healthy donors. Generated by immunoSEQ multiplex PCR, the TCRdb table keeps only in-frame clones and is missing some. The sample carries about 100,000 clones, 76% recorded once. Input material: PBMCs. Receptors originate from a woman between 50 and 59 years old in good health and CMV-seropositive. Each CDR3 is given with its conserved first and last residue. The D gene is left open where the match is weak. The size field is filled for only some rows; it gives once, few, many or a size class.

j_call d_call v_call clone_size cdr3_aa
TRBJ2-5 NA TRBV18 once CASSPSPQETQYF
TRBJ2-5 NA TRBV7-9 NA CSSSSFGGSIQETQYF
TRBJ1-6 TRBD1 TRBV6-5 few CASSYDRGGSPLHF
TRBJ1-5 NA TRBV30 NA CAWSVRGLSNQPQHF
TRBJ1-1 NA TRBV5-1 few CASSLALGPADEAFF
TRBJ2-7 TRBD1 TRBV6-1 NA CASSTGGRAYEQYF
TRBJ1-1 NA TRBV4-1 NA CASSHFGTGNTEAFF
TRBJ2-2 NA TRBV11-3 NA CASSSGADRVNTGELFF
TRBJ2-2 NA TRBV5-5 few CASTPGGQLPTGELFF
TRBJ2-2 TRBD2 TRBV2 NA CASREREGDTGELFF
TRBJ2-5 TRBD2 TRBV5-4 NA CASSFYLRSGRVETQYF
TRBJ2-1 NA TRBV5-4 once CATGVSSYNEQFF
TRBJ2-1 NA TRBV5-1 NA CASSLAYNEQFF
TRBJ2-3 TRBD2 TRBV18 few CASSLRTSGNRDTQYF
TRBJ1-2 NA TRBV6-5 NA CASSPTLSVNYGYTF